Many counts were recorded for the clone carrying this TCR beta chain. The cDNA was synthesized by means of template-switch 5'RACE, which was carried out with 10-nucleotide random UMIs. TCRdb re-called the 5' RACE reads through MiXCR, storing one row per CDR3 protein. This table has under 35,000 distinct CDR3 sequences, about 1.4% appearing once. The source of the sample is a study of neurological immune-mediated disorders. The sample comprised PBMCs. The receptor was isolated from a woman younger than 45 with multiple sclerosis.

CDR3 in amino acids: CSAQGGFGVAIQYF. DNA for the CDR3: TGCAGCGCCCAAGGAGGTTTTGGGGTAGCGATTCAGTACTTC. The chain is built from TRBV29-1 and TRBJ2-4, with a possible D match to TRBD2 (5 bases). The V gene's germline CDR1 is SQVTM and CDR2 ANQGSEA. V was cut by 7 bases and J by 10 bases, with 23 bases left in between. The CDR3 runs 14 residues. Complete variable domain (other parts from reference TRBV29-1 and TRBJ2-4): SAVISQKPSRDICQRGTSLTIQCQVDSQVTMMFWYRQQPGQSLTLIATANQGSEATYESGFVIDKFPISRPNLTFSTLTVSNMSPEDSSIYLCSAQGGFGVAIQYFGAGTRLSVL.